This TCR beta chain comes out of a study of blood T cell repertoires in COVID-19. Looking at the study overall: Sites across the United States, Italy and Spain contributed samples from acute and convalescent COVID-19. Sources were T cells, B-cell-depleted T cells, or PBMCs; the material itself was cDNA or gDNA.

As handled by the study authors: Nucleated cell number was recorded as an estimate derived from reference gene primer amplification. The assay was immunoSEQ multiplex PCR, and TCRdb's table has in-frame clones only and misses some. V, J and clone size derive from that table, while D and trimming were established from the DNA sequence. Here the sample spans 120,000 or so clones, more than 60% being singletons. The length of the CDR3 is 15 residues. Trimming took 3 bases from V and 4 from J; bases not matched to a gene: 3. Germline lookup yields CDR1 SQVTM and CDR2 ANQGSEA. The TCR sequence derives from a man aged 65 to 85 with acute or convalescent COVID-19. The rearrangement uses TRBV29-1 and TRBJ2-3, with TRBD2 matching 14 bases. Sequencing was carried out using peripheral blood. The CDR3 DNA is TGCAGCGTTGACCCGGGACTAGCGGGAGCAGATACGCAGTATTTT. Translation: CSVDPGLAGADTQYF.